Below are 10 T cell receptor beta chains sequenced from a single sample in a study of blood T cell repertoires in COVID-19. Sequenced by immunoSEQ multiplex PCR; TCRdb stores in-frame clones only, minus some. The table has fewer than 250,000 clones, nearly 95% seen once; the top ten hold roughly 0.79%. The sample consisted of peripheral blood. All receptors come from a man in his thirties or forties with COVID-19, enrolled during active disease.

The rearrangement links TRBV24-1 to TRBJ1-1; the match to TRBD1 covers 7 bases. CDR1 and CDR2 from the germline V gene are KGHDR and SFDVKD. The J segment lost 1 base and the V segment lost 4 bases, leaving 5 bases of the junction unmatched. The CDR3 extends over 15 amino acids. DNA for the CDR3: TGTGCCACCAGTGAACAGGACAGGTGGAACACTGAAGCTTTCTTT. As protein: CATSEQDRWNTEAFF.

V usage is TRBV7-3 and J usage is TRBJ2-2; TRBD2 matches 7 bases. The germline V gene has CDR1 SGHTA and CDR2 FQGTGA. This CDR3 is 16 amino acids long. The V segment lost 0 bases and the J segment 4 bases; nucleotides outside the gene matches: 5. CDR3 nucleotide sequence: TGTGCCAGCAGCTTAACGGGGGGGACCTCCACCGGGGAGCTGTTTTTT. Translation gives CASSLTGGTSTGELFF.

CDR3 amino acids: CASSQLLVGGTGGFTGELFF. The DNA for the CDR3 is TGCGCCAGCAGTCAATTATTAGTTGGCGGGACAGGGGGATTCACCGGGGAGCTGTTTTTT. The chain employs TRBV23-1 and TRBJ2-2, with 11 bases aligning to TRBD1. TRBV23-1 is sorted into the ORF group, with uncertain function. The CDR3 covers 20 residues. J gave up 4 bases and V 1 base, and 14 bases lay outside the gene matches.

The rearrangement uses TRBV2 and TRBJ2-5, with 8 bases fitting TRBD2. Germline V CDR1 and CDR2: SNHLY, FYNNEI. This CDR3 comprises 12 residues. V lost 10 bases to trimming and J lost 5 bases; unmatched junction nucleotides: 6. In DNA, the CDR3 is TGTGCCACCGGGACTAGTAGGGAGACCCAGTACTTC. Protein product: CATGTSRETQYF.

This chain links TRBV6-2 or TRBV6-3 with TRBJ1-3; a weak D match, TRBD1 (6 bases). CDR1 and CDR2 from the germline V gene are MNHEY and SVGEGT. V lost 7 bases and J lost 1, with 11 bases in between. CDR3 length: 14 amino acids. The CDR3 bases are TGTGCCAGCACCCCGACAGGATCTGGAAACACCATATATTTT. Its protein product is CASTPTGSGNTIYF.

The V call is TRBV6-1, the J call TRBJ1-2; D is undetermined. CDR1 MNHNS and CDR2 SASEGT come from the germline V gene. The CDR3 totals 12 residues. V was cut by 3 bases and J by 4 bases, with 6 bases left in between. The DNA for the CDR3 is TGTGCCAGCAGTGATGGGCCCTATGGCTACACCTTC. The encoded protein is CASSDGPYGYTF.

The rearrangement uses TRBV19 and TRBJ2-3; 13 nucleotides agree with TRBD2. The CDR3 spans 16 residues. The V segment lost 5 bases and the J segment 6 bases; nucleotides outside the gene matches: 8. Germline CDR1 LNHDA, CDR2 SQIVND (reference sequence). CDR3 coding DNA: TGTGCCAGTAGTTTAGGACTAGCGGGGGCCCTGGATACGCAGTATTTT. Its translation: CASSLGLAGALDTQYF.

The rearrangement links TRBV10-2 to TRBJ2-7, with no clear D. The ends were cut back, 0 bases at V and 3 bases at J, with 9 bases in the middle. CDR1 and CDR2 (germline): WSHSY, SAAADI. The CDR3 runs to 14 residues. The CDR3 is CASSESVAVYEQYF. The CDR3 DNA sequence: TGCGCCAGCAGTGAGTCGGTGGCGGTCTACGAGCAGTACTTC.

This clone was picked up one time. This chain uses TRBV3-1 (or the pseudogene TRBV3-2) with TRBJ2-5, with 10 bases that match TRBD2. The ends lost 0 bases at V and 2 bases at J; junction bases unmatched: 3. Germline V gives CDR1 LGHDT, CDR2 YNNKEL (reference sequence). This CDR3 is built from 16 residues. The CDR3 loop is CASSQEWTSGQETQYF. CDR3 DNA: TGTGCCAGCAGCCAAGAATGGACTAGCGGACAAGAGACCCAGTACTTC.

This chain joins TRBV5-1 and TRBJ1-2, with TRBD1 matching over 8 bases. V lost 4 bases and J lost 3; bases outside the gene matches: 5. This CDR3 has 14 residues. CDR1 and CDR2 from the germline V gene are SGHRS and YFSETQ. CDR3 sequence (DNA): TGCGCCAGCAGCATAACGACAGGGGACTATGGCTACACCTTC. Protein product: CASSITTGDYGYTF.